This T cell receptor (beta chain) stems from a study of Graves' ophthalmopathy and Graves' hyperthyroidism. This clonotype was recorded at least ten times. Its antigen is unidentified. Amplification from RNA transcripts yielded the TCR beta CDR3 regions. After a first-round RT-PCR with HTBI primers, a second-round multiplex PCR was run. One entry per CDR3 protein results from TCRdb running MiXCR on the multiplex PCR reads. The data contain about 620,000 distinct CDR3 sequences, 20% to 25% of them singletons. Germline lookup yields CDR1 DFQATT and CDR2 SNEGSKA (reference sequence). The ends were cut back, 6 bases at V and 2 bases at J, with 17 bases in the middle. There are 14 residues in the CDR3. Study findings and constraints: Detection in blood was also observed for most expanded thyroid clonotypes above 0.001 frequency.

This TCR was sampled from a woman between 18 and 29 years old with stable Graves' hyperthyroidism. Some clones in this sample may be carry-over from other donors' samples. This rearrangement joins TRBV20-1 to TRBJ2-7; D is unresolved. Material: peripheral blood. This CDR3 is CSAPHKLRPYEQYF. CDR3 nucleotide sequence: TGCAGTGCACCTCACAAATTGAGACCCTACGAGCAGTACTTC.